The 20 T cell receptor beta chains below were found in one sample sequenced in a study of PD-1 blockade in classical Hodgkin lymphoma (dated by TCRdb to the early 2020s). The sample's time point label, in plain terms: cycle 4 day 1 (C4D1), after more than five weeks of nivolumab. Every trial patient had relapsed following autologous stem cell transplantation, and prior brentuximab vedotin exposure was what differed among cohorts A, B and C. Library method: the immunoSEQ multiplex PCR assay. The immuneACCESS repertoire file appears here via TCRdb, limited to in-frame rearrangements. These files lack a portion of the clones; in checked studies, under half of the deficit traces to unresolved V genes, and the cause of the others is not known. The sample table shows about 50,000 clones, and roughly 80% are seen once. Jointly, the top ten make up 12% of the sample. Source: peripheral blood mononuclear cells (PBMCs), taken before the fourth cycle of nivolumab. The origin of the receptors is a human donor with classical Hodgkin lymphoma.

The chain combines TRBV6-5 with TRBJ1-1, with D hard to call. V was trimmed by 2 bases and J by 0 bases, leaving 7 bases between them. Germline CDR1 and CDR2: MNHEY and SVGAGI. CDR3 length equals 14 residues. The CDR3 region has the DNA TGTGCCAGCAGTTACGCACAGATGAACACTGAAGCTTTCTTT. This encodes CASSYAQMNTEAFF.

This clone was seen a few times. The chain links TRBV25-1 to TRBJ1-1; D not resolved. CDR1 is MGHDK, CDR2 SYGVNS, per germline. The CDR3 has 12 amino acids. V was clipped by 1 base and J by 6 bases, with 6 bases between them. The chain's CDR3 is CASSESYAEAFF. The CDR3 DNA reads TGTGCCAGCAGTGAATCGTACGCTGAAGCTTTCTTT.

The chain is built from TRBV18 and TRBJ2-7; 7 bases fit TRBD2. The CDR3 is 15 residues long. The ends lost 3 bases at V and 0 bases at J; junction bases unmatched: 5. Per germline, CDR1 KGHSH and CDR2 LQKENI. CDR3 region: CASSPSSGSSYEQYF. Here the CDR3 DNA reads TGTGCCAGCTCACCGTCTAGCGGAAGCTCCTACGAGCAGTACTTC. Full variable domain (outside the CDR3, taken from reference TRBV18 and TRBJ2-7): NAGVMQNPRHLVRRRGQEARLRCSPMKGHSHVYWYRQLPEEGLKFMVYLQKENIIDESGMPKERFSAEFPKEGPSILRIQQVVRGDSAAYFCASSPSSGSSYEQYFGPGTRLTVT.

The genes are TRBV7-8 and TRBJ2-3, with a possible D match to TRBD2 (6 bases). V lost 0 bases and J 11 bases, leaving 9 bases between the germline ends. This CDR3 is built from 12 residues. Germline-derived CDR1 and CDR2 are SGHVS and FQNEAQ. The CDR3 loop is CASSLAVGGQYF. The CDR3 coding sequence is TGTGCCAGCAGCTTAGCGGTGGGAGGGCAGTATTTT.

The CDR3 nucleotides read TGCGCCAGCCAGCTGAGTACAGGGAGAGGAACTGAAGCTTTCTTT. Translating gives CASQLSTGRGTEAFF. V usage is TRBV5-1 and J usage is TRBJ1-1; D perhaps matches TRBD1 (6 bases). The CDR3 loop spans 15 amino acids. CDR1 is SGHRS, CDR2 YFSETQ, per germline. V shed 7 bases and J shed 5 bases, with 21 bases lying between them.

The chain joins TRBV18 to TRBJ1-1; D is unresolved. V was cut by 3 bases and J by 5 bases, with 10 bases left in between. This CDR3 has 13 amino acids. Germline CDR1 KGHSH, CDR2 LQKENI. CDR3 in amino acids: CASSPLPRTEAFF. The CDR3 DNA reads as TGTGCCAGCTCACCTCTCCCGAGGACTGAAGCTTTCTTT. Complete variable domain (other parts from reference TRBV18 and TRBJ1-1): NAGVMQNPRHLVRRRGQEARLRCSPMKGHSHVYWYRQLPEEGLKFMVYLQKENIIDESGMPKERFSAEFPKEGPSILRIQQVVRGDSAAYFCASSPLPRTEAFFGQGTRLTVV.

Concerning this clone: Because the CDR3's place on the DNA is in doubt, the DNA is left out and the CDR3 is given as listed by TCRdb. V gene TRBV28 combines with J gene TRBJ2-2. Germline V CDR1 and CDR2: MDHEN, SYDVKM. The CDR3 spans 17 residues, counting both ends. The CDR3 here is CASSTSRLSFSDGELFF.

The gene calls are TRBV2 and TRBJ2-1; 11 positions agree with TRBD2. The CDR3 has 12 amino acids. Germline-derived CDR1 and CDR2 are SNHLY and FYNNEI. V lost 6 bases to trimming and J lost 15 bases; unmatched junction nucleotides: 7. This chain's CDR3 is CASRFSGGDRFF. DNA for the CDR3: TGTGCCAGCAGGTTTAGCGGGGGGGATAGGTTCTTC.

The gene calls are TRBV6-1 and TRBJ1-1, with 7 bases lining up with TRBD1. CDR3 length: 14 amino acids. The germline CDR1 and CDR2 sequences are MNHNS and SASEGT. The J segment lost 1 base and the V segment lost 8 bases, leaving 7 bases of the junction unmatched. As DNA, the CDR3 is TGTGCCAGCGAGACAGGGACAACGAACACTGAAGCTTTCTTT. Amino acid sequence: CASETGTTNTEAFF.

CDR3 in DNA: TGTGCCAGCAGTTCCATTAAAAGCTCCGTAGCCAAAAACATTCAGTACTTC. It is translated as CASSSIKSSVAKNIQYF. The chain carries TRBV27 and TRBJ2-4, with no clear D. This CDR3 spans 17 amino acids. V was clipped by 4 bases and J by 0 bases, with 16 bases between them. Germline values: CDR1 MNHEY, CDR2 SMNVEV (reference sequence).

CDR3 nucleotide sequence: TGTGCCAGCAGTTTATCGGGGGACTACGAGCAGTACTTC. Its protein product is CASSLSGDYEQYF. The chain has TRBV27 and TRBJ2-7; D may match TRBD1 or TRBD2 (5 bases each). Germline V lookup: CDR1 MNHEY, CDR2 SMNVEV (reference sequence). CDR3 length equals 13 residues. Trimming stripped 0 bases from V and 3 bases from J, with 6 bases between.

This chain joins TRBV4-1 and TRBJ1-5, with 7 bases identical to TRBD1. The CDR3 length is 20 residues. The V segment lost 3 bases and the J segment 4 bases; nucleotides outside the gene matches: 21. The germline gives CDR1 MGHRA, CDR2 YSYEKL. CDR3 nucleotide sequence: TGCGCCAGCAGCCACAGGGGCAGGGGGTGGGTGAGGCCACTAAATCAGCCCCAGCATTTT. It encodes CASSHRGRGWVRPLNQPQHF.

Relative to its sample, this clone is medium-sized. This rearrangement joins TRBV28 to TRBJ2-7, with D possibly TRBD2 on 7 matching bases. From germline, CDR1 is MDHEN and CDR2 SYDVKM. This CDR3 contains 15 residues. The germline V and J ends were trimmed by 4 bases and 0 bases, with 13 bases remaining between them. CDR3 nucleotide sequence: TGTGCCAGCAGTTGGCCGGGGGGCGGCTCCTACGAGCAGTACTTC. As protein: CASSWPGGGSYEQYF.

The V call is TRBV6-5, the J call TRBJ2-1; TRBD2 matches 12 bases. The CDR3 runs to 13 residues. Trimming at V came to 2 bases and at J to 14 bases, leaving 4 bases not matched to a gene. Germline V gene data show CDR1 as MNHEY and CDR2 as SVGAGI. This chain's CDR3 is CASSYGLAGSKFF. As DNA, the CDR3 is TGTGCCAGCAGTTACGGACTAGCGGGATCTAAGTTCTTC.

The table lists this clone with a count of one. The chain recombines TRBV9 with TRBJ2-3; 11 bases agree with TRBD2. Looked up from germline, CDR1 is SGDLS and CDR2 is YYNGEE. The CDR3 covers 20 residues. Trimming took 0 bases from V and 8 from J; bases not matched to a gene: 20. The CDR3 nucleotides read TGTGCCAGCAGCGTAGACCCTCAGGGTCCGGGACTAGCGGATCAGGGTACGCAGTATTTT. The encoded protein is CASSVDPQGPGLADQGTQYF.

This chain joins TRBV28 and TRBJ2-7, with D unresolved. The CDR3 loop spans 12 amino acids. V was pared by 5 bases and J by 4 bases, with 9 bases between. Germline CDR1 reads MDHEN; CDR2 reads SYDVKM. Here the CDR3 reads CASSEFWYEQYF. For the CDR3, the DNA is TGTGCCAGCAGTGAATTCTGGTACGAGCAGTACTTC.

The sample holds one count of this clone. CDR3 sequence: CASSYRGRGYTF. CDR3 DNA sequence: TGTGCCAGCAGTTACAGGGGACGCGGCTACACCTTC. This rearrangement joins TRBV6-5 to TRBJ1-2, with D tentatively TRBD1 (5 bases). V shed 2 bases and J shed 8 bases, with 9 bases lying between them. CDR3 length equals 12 residues. Germline CDR1 and CDR2: MNHEY and SVGAGI.

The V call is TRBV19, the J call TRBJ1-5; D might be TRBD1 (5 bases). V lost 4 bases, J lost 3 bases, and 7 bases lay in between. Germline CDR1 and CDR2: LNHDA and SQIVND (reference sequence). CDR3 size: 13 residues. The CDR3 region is CASSKGLNQPQHF. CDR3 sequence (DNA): TGTGCCAGTAGTAAGGGACTCAATCAGCCCCAGCATTTT.

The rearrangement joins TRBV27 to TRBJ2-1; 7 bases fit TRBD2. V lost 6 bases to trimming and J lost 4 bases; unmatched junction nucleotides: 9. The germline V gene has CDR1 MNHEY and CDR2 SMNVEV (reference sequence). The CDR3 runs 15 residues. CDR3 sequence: CASRPFREAYNEQFF. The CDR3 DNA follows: TGTGCCAGCAGGCCTTTCCGGGAGGCTTACAATGAGCAGTTCTTC.

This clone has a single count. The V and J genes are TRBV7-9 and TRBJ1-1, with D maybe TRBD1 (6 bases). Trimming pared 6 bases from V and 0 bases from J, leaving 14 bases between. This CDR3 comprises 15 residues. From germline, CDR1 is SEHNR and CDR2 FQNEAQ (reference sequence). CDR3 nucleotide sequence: TGTGCCAGCAGACCAGGGGTCTCCATGAACACTGAAGCTTTCTTT. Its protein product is CASRPGVSMNTEAFF.